What follows are 25 T cell receptor beta chains derived from one specimen sequenced in a study of CD8+CD57+ T cells in acquired aplastic anemia (dated by TCRdb to between 2018 and 2020). Sequencing took place on an Illumina HiSeq 2000. Genomic DNA served as template for TCR beta VDJ combination and CDR3 sequence profiling. TCRdb reanalyzed the raw reads on its own, using fastp at Q25 for trimming and MiXCR for clone calling, and kept in-frame beta chains. Rows merge per CDR3 protein into single entries with the most common DNA and genes. The sample table contains about 210,000 distinct CDR3 sequences; only one count was recorded for approximately 35% of them. The ten largest clones capture 1% to 1.3% of the sample. Source material: sorted CD4+, CD8+, or CD8+CD57+ T cells (not recorded which) from PBMCs. The receptors were sampled from a human donor in good health, serving as a control.

This clonotype was counted between two and nine times. The CDR3 loop reads CASSQAYQGGPQHF. DNA for the CDR3: TGTGCCAGCAGCCAGGCTTATCAGGGGGGGCCCCAGCATTTT. This chain joins TRBV3-1 and TRBJ1-5; TRBD1 aligns across 7 bases. The CDR3 sequence is 14 residues long. V shed 3 bases and J 9 bases; nucleotides not matched to a gene: 8. Germline V gives CDR1 LGHDT, CDR2 YNNKEL (reference sequence).

The chain combines TRBV29-1 with TRBJ1-2, with 7 bases aligning to TRBD1. J was trimmed by 4 bases and V by 7 bases; bases with no gene match: 9. The CDR3 length is 13 residues. Germline V gene lookup returns CDR1 SQVTM and CDR2 ANQGSEA. DNA for the CDR3: TGCAGCGCCTGGACAGGAATGGGCTATGGCTACACCTTC. Translating gives CSAWTGMGYGYTF.

Worth noting for this clonotype: Sequence at one end of the junction differs from germline and may be a read error. V and J are TRBV20-1 and TRBJ1-1, with D maybe TRBD1 (6 bases). CDR1 and CDR2 from the germline V gene are DFQATT and SNEGSKA (reference sequence). CDR3 length equals 15 residues. CDR3 coding DNA: TGCAGCGCTAGAGCCGGAACAGGGAGGAACACTGAAGCTTTCTTT. This codes for CSARAGTGRNTEAFF.

This chain links TRBV28 with TRBJ1-5, with TRBD1 matching over 9 bases. This CDR3 contains 15 residues. Per germline, CDR1 MDHEN and CDR2 SYDVKM. V shed 3 bases and J 1 base; nucleotides not matched to a gene: 1. CDR3 sequence: CASSLTGGSNQPQHF. CDR3 DNA sequence: TGTGCCAGCAGTTTGACAGGGGGGAGCAATCAGCCCCAGCATTTT. Complete variable domain (other parts from reference TRBV28 and TRBJ1-5): DVKVTQSSRYLVKRTGEKVFLECVQDMDHENMFWYRQDPGLGLRLIYFSYDVKMKEKGDIPEGYSVSREKKERFSLILESASTNQTSMYLCASSLTGGSNQPQHFGDGTRLSIL.

This rearrangement joins TRBV27 to TRBJ2-7, with D maybe TRBD1 (5 bases). The length of the CDR3 is 13 residues. Trimming removed 5 bases from V and 5 bases from J, with 13 bases in between. Germline assignment: CDR1 MNHEY and CDR2 SMNVEV (reference sequence). The chain's CDR3 is CASSPAQGHEQYF. The CDR3 DNA is TGTGCCAGCAGTCCGGCCCAGGGCCACGAGCAGTACTTC.

This sequence joins TRBV18 and TRBJ1-1, with D unclear. This CDR3 spans 14 amino acids. Germline CDR1 is KGHSH and CDR2 is LQKENI. V was cut by 2 bases and J by 1 base, with 8 bases left in between. The chain's CDR3 is CASSPKLANTEAFF. The CDR3 DNA follows: TGTGCCAGCTCACCAAAATTAGCGAACACTGAAGCTTTCTTT.

This sequence joins TRBV7-9 and TRBJ1-5, with D possibly matching TRBD1 (5 bases). The V end was cut by 6 bases, the J end by 3 bases, with 12 bases between. This CDR3 region has 14 residues. CDR1 is SEHNR, CDR2 FQNEAQ, per germline (reference sequence). The CDR3 DNA follows: TGTGCCAGCAGTCAGACGGGGACCAATCAGCCCCAGCATTTT. Protein: CASSQTGTNQPQHF.

The table lists this clonotype with many counts. V gene TRBV2 combines with J gene TRBJ2-1; D may match TRBD1 or TRBD2 (6 bases each). V was trimmed by 2 bases and J by 1 base, leaving 12 bases between them. CDR3 length: 16 amino acids. Germline V gene sequence: CDR1 SNHLY, CDR2 FYNNEI. The CDR3 region has the DNA TGTGCCAGCAGTGAACGGGGGACATCATCCTACAATGAGCAGTTCTTC. Its protein product is CASSERGTSSYNEQFF.

Note on this clonotype: One end of the junction is discordant with germline, which a read error may explain. This chain uses TRBV5-5 with TRBJ2-2; D is unclear. Per germline, CDR1 SGHKS and CDR2 YYEKEE (reference sequence). The CDR3 totals 16 residues. CDR3 sequence: CASSLVTDWNTEELFF. Here the CDR3 DNA reads TGTGCCAGCAGCTTGGTTACTGACTGGAACACCGAGGAGCTGTTTTTT.

The CDR3 protein is CASTLTPGSIGEQYF. In DNA, the CDR3 is TGTGCCAGCACCCTCACCCCGGGCTCGATTGGCGAGCAGTACTTC. This chain connects TRBV6-1 to TRBJ2-7, with no clear D. Deletions cut 7 bases from V and 6 bases from J, with 22 bases between. The CDR3 contains 15 residues. Per the germline V gene, CDR1 is MNHNS and CDR2 is SASEGT.

The V call is TRBV18, the J call TRBJ1-2; 10 positions match TRBD1. J gave up 4 bases and V 2 bases, and 10 bases lay outside the gene matches. The CDR3 is 17 amino acids. In germline, CDR1 is KGHSH, CDR2 LQKENI. The chain's CDR3 is CASSPRQGADLGYGYTF. As DNA, the CDR3 is TGTGCCAGCTCACCAAGACAGGGGGCAGACCTTGGCTATGGCTACACCTTC.

This clonotype was observed at least ten times. The chain couples TRBV19 to TRBJ2-5; D is perhaps TRBD2 (7 bases). CDR3 size: 13 residues. Germline lookup yields CDR1 LNHDA and CDR2 SQIVND (reference sequence). V lost 3 bases, J lost 5 bases, and 10 bases lay in between. The CDR3 DNA reads as TGTGCCAGTAGTATGGGGGGGGGCGAGACCCAGTACTTC. This codes for CASSMGGGETQYF.

This clonotype was found many times. J is TRBJ1-4 and V is TRBV10-3; no definite D call. Trimming stripped 2 bases from V and 8 bases from J, with 6 bases between. Germline lookup yields CDR1 ENHRY and CDR2 SYGVKD. The length of the CDR3 is 12 residues. The CDR3 protein is CAISETGEKLFF. CDR3 coding DNA: TGTGCCATCAGTGAGACGGGGGAAAAACTGTTTTTT.

A word on this clonotype: This may stem from a read error, because a much larger clone lies one nucleotide away. Because it lacks the conserved phenylalanine or tryptophan at the end, this CDR3 is likely a read error. The J gene is TRBJ2-5, the V gene TRBV12-3 or TRBV12-4; D is ambiguous. The length of the CDR3 is 13 residues. V gave up 3 bases and J gave up 0 bases, with 5 bases separating them. The CDR3 spells CASSFRYQETQYL. The CDR3, as DNA: TGTGCCAGCAGTTTCAGGTACCAAGAGACCCAGTACCTC.

The chain's CDR3 is CASRQSGTYNEQFF. As DNA, the CDR3 is TGTGCCAGCAGGCAAAGCGGGACCTACAATGAGCAGTTCTTC. The V gene is TRBV12-3 or TRBV12-4, the J gene TRBJ2-1, with TRBD2 identical over 7 bases. V gave up 6 bases and J gave up 2 bases; unmatched junction bases: 4. This CDR3 has 14 amino acids.

In the case of this clonotype: A read error may be the cause here, since a much bigger clone is one base away. The chain uses TRBV7-2 and TRBJ1-3; D is uncertain. V lost 4 bases to trimming and J lost 2 bases, with 6 bases between them. The germline gives CDR1 SGHTA, CDR2 FQGNSA. This CDR3 is 13 amino acids long. CDR3 sequence (DNA): TGTGCCAGCAGCTCGTCACCTGGAAACACCATATATTTT. As protein: CASSSSPGNTIYF.

The CDR3 DNA follows: TGTGCCAGCAGTTATGGGTGGACTAGCGGGAACTACGAGCAGTACTTC. Translation gives CASSYGWTSGNYEQYF. The V gene is TRBV7-3, the J gene TRBJ2-7; 12 bases agree with TRBD2. CDR3 size: 16 residues. Looked up from germline, CDR1 is SGHTA and CDR2 is FQGTGA. J was trimmed by 3 bases and V by 6 bases; bases with no gene match: 9.

This clonotype was detected a few times. J is TRBJ1-5 and V is TRBV4-1; weak D call: TRBD1 (6 bases). CDR1 MGHRA and CDR2 YSYEKL come from the germline V gene. V shed 1 base and J shed 4 bases, with 20 bases lying between them. There are 18 residues in the CDR3. CDR3 DNA sequence: TGCGCCAGCAGCCAAGTCAACCTCGTAGGGGGGGCGAATCAGCCCCAGCATTTT. Translated, it gives CASSQVNLVGGANQPQHF.

This clonotype has only a few counts. The V and J genes are TRBV5-1 and TRBJ2-7; D is uncertain. Germline V CDR1 and CDR2: SGHRS, YFSETQ. This CDR3 spans 13 amino acids. With 4 bases removed from V and 0 bases from J, the gap between germline ends came to 8 bases. CDR3 region: CASSIESSYEQYF. DNA for the CDR3: TGCGCCAGCAGCATAGAGAGCTCCTACGAGCAGTACTTC.

Of note for this clonotype: A much more abundant neighbour one base away suggests this may be a read error. The V and J genes are TRBV24-1 and TRBJ1-4; D is possibly TRBD1 (5 bases). The CDR3 has 14 residues. The V end lost 6 bases, the J end lost 8 bases, and 15 bases lay between the germline ends. The V gene's germline CDR1 is KGHDR and CDR2 SFDVKD. The CDR3 sequence: CATSWDRVREKLFF. The CDR3 region has the DNA TGTGCCACCAGTTGGGACCGCGTTAGGGAAAAACTGTTTTTT.

This clonotype was detected many times. V is TRBV7-3 and J is TRBJ2-1; 7 bases align to TRBD2. Unmatched junction bases numbered 6, after V lost 2 bases and J lost 5 bases. Looked up from germline, CDR1 is SGHTA and CDR2 is FQGTGA. This CDR3 comprises 15 residues. For the CDR3, the DNA is TGTGCCAGCAGCTTATGGGCTAGCGGTGACAATGAGCAGTTCTTC. This sequence encodes CASSLWASGDNEQFF. Variable domain in full (rest from reference TRBV7-3 and TRBJ2-1): GAGVSQTPSNKVTEKGKYVELRCDPISGHTALYWYRQSLGQGPEFLIYFQGTGAADDSGLPNDRFFAVRPEGSVSTLKIQRTERGDSAVYLCASSLWASGDNEQFFGPGTRLTVL.

This clonotype occurred many times. The CDR3 is CASSQDWWGYEQYF. CDR3 coding DNA: TGTGCCAGCAGCCAAGATTGGTGGGGCTACGAGCAGTACTTC. The chain links TRBV14 to TRBJ2-7; unclear D gene. The V and J ends lost 0 bases and 3 bases respectively, with 9 bases between them. The CDR3 sequence is 14 residues long. The V gene's germline CDR1 is SGHDN and CDR2 FVKESK.

This clonotype was counted many times. V and J are TRBV20-1 and TRBJ2-2, with TRBD1 as a possible D gene (6 bases). V shed 3 bases and J shed 7 bases, with 9 bases lying between them. The CDR3 length is 12 residues. Germline CDR1 is DFQATT and CDR2 is SNEGSKA (reference sequence). Here the CDR3 reads CSASPGVGELFF. The CDR3 region has the DNA TGCAGTGCTAGCCCAGGGGTCGGGGAGCTGTTTTTT.

This clonotype was counted many times. This chain links TRBV12-3 or TRBV12-4 with TRBJ2-7; D call uncertain. Trimming removed 2 bases at V and 4 bases at J, with 6 bases between. The CDR3 is 12 amino acids. CDR3 in DNA: TGTGCCAGCAGTTTACGTGTTTACGAGCAGTACTTC. This gives the protein CASSLRVYEQYF.

This clonotype was counted a few times. The rearrangement links TRBV20-1 to TRBJ1-5; D gene uncertain. The germline CDR1 and CDR2 sequences are DFQATT and SNEGSKA (reference sequence). V lost 6 bases to trimming and J lost 7 bases, with 13 bases between them. This CDR3 has 12 amino acids. The DNA for the CDR3 is TGCAGTGCGTCGGGAAATGAGCAGCCCCAGCATTTT. As protein: CSASGNEQPQHF.